One and the same sample provided the 26 T cell receptor beta chains below, sequenced in a study of T cell repertoires in aging, cancer and after chemotherapy (dated by TCRdb to between 2018 and 2020). Genomic DNA extracted from peripheral blood, rather than sorted cells or RNA, was used as the source for amplification of TCR beta rearrangements. Sequencing instrument: Illumina MiSeq. Multiplex touch-down PCR with a mixed TRB-A/B primer pool was used to amplify rearranged TRB sequences covering the V, D and J segments. TCRdb reprocessed the public reads (quality trimming at Q25 with fastp, clone calling with MiXCR) and kept in-frame beta chains. Identical CDR3 protein sequences are pooled into one entry, listed with their most common genes and DNA. Within this sample are fewer than 3,500 distinct CDR3 sequences, with approximately 25% of them counted one time only. Roughly 10% of the sample is held by the ten biggest clonotypes.

The sample taken for sequencing was blood. The receptors were gathered from a human donor with a solid tumor.

Comment on this clonotype: At one of its ends the junction is not consistent with the germline gene, which may arise from a read error. This rearrangement joins TRBV5-5 to TRBJ2-7; the D gene is possibly TRBD1 (5 bases). Per germline, CDR1 SGHKS and CDR2 YYEKEE (reference sequence). The CDR3 runs 13 residues. CDR3 sequence (DNA): TGTGCCAGCAGCTTGGGGGGCAGCTACCAGCAGTACTTC. As protein: CASSLGGSYQQYF.

V is TRBV5-1 and J is TRBJ1-1; 8 bases are shared with TRBD1. CDR1 is SGHRS and CDR2 is YFSETQ in the germline V gene. Losses at the gene ends were 6 bases for V and 1 base for J; bases not matched to a gene: 8. CDR3 size: 15 residues. This chain's CDR3 is CASTRGQEENTEAFF. The CDR3 DNA sequence: TGCGCCAGCACCCGGGGACAGGAGGAGAACACTGAAGCTTTCTTT.

The V call is TRBV19, the J call TRBJ2-6; D is perhaps TRBD1 or TRBD2 (6 bases each). The CDR3 has 14 amino acids. The V end lost 4 bases, the J end lost 4 bases, and 8 bases lay between the germline ends. Germline values: CDR1 LNHDA, CDR2 SQIVND (reference sequence). CDR3 sequence: CASSRGAGANVLTF. The CDR3 nucleotides read TGTGCCAGTAGTAGGGGGGCCGGGGCCAACGTCCTGACTTTC. Variable domain in full (rest from reference TRBV19 and TRBJ2-6): DGGITQSPKYLFRKEGQNVTLSCEQNLNHDAMYWYRQDPGQGLRLIYYSQIVNDFQKGDIAEGYSVSREKKESFPLTVTSAQKNPTAFYLCASSRGAGANVLTFGAGSRLTVL.

This clonotype is medium-sized by share. V is TRBV6-5 and J is TRBJ2-1; D possibly corresponds to TRBD1 (5 bases). CDR3 length equals 11 residues. V lost 7 bases, J lost 7 bases, and 8 bases lay in between. The V gene's germline CDR1 is MNHEY and CDR2 SVGAGI. The CDR3 nucleotides are TGTGCCAGCAACAAGGGGAATGAGCAGTTCTTC. This codes for CASNKGNEQFF.

The rearrangement links TRBV10-3 to TRBJ2-7; 10 nucleotides line up with TRBD2. Per the germline V gene, CDR1 is ENHRY and CDR2 is SYGVKD. The length of the CDR3 is 15 residues. The junction had 4 bases not matched to a gene; V was cut back by 2 bases and J by 3 bases. Here the CDR3 reads CAISEGPSGGYEQYF. In DNA form, the CDR3 reads TGTGCCATCAGTGAGGGTCCTAGCGGGGGCTACGAGCAGTACTTC.

This clonotype has just a few counts. The V call is TRBV11-2, the J call TRBJ2-7, with 7 positions matching TRBD1. This CDR3 spans 13 amino acids. Trimming at V came to 4 bases and at J to 0 bases, leaving 0 bases not matched to a gene. Germline CDR1 SGHAT, CDR2 FQNNGV. DNA of the CDR3: TGTGCCAGCAGCTGGGACAGCTCCTACGAGCAGTACTTC. Its protein product is CASSWDSSYEQYF.

The rearrangement uses TRBV28 and TRBJ1-5, with a weak D call TRBD1 (6 bases). In germline, CDR1 is MDHEN, CDR2 SYDVKM. Trimming took off 6 bases at V and 2 bases at J, with 20 bases between the two ends. The CDR3 runs 17 residues. CDR3 region: CASSFGRGRGGNQPQHF. The CDR3 coding sequence is TGTGCCAGCAGCTTTGGACGGGGGCGTGGGGGCAATCAGCCCCAGCATTTT.

By share of the sample, this clonotype is medium-sized. The CDR3: CASSIPAYGYTF. CDR3 sequence (DNA): TGTGCCAGTAGTATACCAGCCTATGGCTACACCTTC. V usage is TRBV19 and J usage is TRBJ1-2; D is ambiguous. The CDR3 loop spans 12 amino acids. CDR1 and CDR2 from the germline V gene are LNHDA and SQIVND (reference sequence). The V gene lost 2 bases and the J gene lost 4 bases, with 5 bases spanning the gap.

A few counts support this clonotype. The J gene is TRBJ1-4, the V gene TRBV10-1, with D possibly TRBD1 on 5 matching bases. The CDR3 is 13 amino acids. Trimming pared 6 bases from V and 11 bases from J, leaving 16 bases between. The V gene's germline CDR1 is WNHNN and CDR2 SYGVQD (reference sequence). CDR3 protein: CASSSDKTGKLFF. Written as DNA, the CDR3 is TGCGCCAGCAGCTCGGACAAGACGGGGAAACTGTTTTTT.

By proportion, this clonotype is medium-sized (0.01 to 0.1%). The chain joins TRBV12-3 or TRBV12-4 to TRBJ1-4; a weak D match, TRBD1 (5 bases). V was pared by 6 bases and J by 0 bases, with 11 bases between. CDR3 length: 15 amino acids. The CDR3 spells CASRAGGATNEKLFF. In DNA form, the CDR3 reads TGTGCCAGCAGGGCGGGGGGAGCAACTAATGAAAAACTGTTTTTT.

The genes are TRBV12-3 or TRBV12-4 and TRBJ2-7; 13 bases agree with TRBD2. Trimming removed 4 bases from V and 6 bases from J; junction bases left unmatched: 3. The CDR3 sequence is 14 residues long. The DNA of the CDR3 is TGTGCCAGCAGTTGGACTAGCGGGAGAAGCGAGCAGTACTTC. Encoded protein: CASSWTSGRSEQYF.

This clonotype has a handful of counts. The V and J genes are TRBV5-1 and TRBJ2-2; 10 bases are a match to TRBD2. Germline loops: CDR1 SGHRS, CDR2 YFSETQ. The CDR3 totals 14 residues. The trim removed 4 bases at V and 5 bases at J, leaving 2 bases unmatched. The chain's CDR3 is CASSPGLATGELFF. DNA for the CDR3: TGCGCCAGCAGCCCGGGACTAGCGACCGGGGAGCTGTTTTTT.

This clonotype is medium-sized (0.01 to 0.1%) in the sample. DNA for the CDR3: TGTGCCAGCAGCTTGGCTAGCGGGAGGGTGTACGAGCAGTACTTC. This codes for CASSLASGRVYEQYF. The chain uses TRBV5-4 and TRBJ2-7, with 12 nucleotides matching TRBD2. V was clipped by 0 bases and J by 4 bases; unmatched bases: 2. This CDR3 comprises 15 residues. Germline V gives CDR1 SGHNT, CDR2 YYREEE (reference sequence).

The chain couples TRBV28 to TRBJ2-7; 8 bases are a match to TRBD2. This CDR3 contains 16 residues. The V and J ends lost 5 bases and 2 bases, in that order; junction bases with no gene match: 11. CDR1 MDHEN and CDR2 SYDVKM come from the germline V gene. The CDR3 spells CASSLPPLAGTYEQYF. CDR3 bases: TGTGCCAGCAGTCTTCCCCCCTTAGCGGGGACCTACGAGCAGTACTTC.

V gene TRBV20-1 combines with J gene TRBJ2-7; TRBD1 matches 7 bases. CDR3 length: 14 amino acids. J was trimmed by 6 bases and V by 6 bases; bases with no gene match: 14. Germline CDR1 and CDR2: DFQATT and SNEGSKA (reference sequence). Written as DNA, the CDR3 is TGCAGTGCCAAAATACAGGGGCCGTCCGGCGAGCAGTACTTC. It is translated as CSAKIQGPSGEQYF.

The chain links TRBV10-2 to TRBJ2-7, with 7 nucleotides matching TRBD1. This CDR3 is 15 amino acids long. Germline-derived CDR1 and CDR2 are WSHSY and SAAADI. The junction had 8 bases not matched to a gene; V was cut back by 4 bases and J by 2 bases. The CDR3 reads CASSAQTGYAYEQYF. The CDR3 bases are TGCGCCAGCAGTGCCCAGACAGGGTATGCCTACGAGCAGTACTTC.

By its share, this clonotype is medium-sized. The chain recombines TRBV6-4 with TRBJ2-3, with 7 bases identical to TRBD2. With V trimmed by 3 bases and J by 4 bases, 7 bases remained unmatched. In germline, CDR1 is MRHNA, CDR2 SNTAGT. CDR3 size: 15 residues. Here the CDR3 reads CASSEASGAADTQYF. The DNA of the CDR3 is TGTGCCAGCAGTGAGGCTAGCGGAGCCGCAGATACGCAGTATTTT.

The J gene is TRBJ2-3, the V gene TRBV29-1; TRBD1 matches 9 bases. The CDR3 totals 13 residues. V was pared by 7 bases and J by 6 bases, with 8 bases of the junction left unmatched. The V gene's germline CDR1 is SQVTM and CDR2 ANQGSEA. CDR3 residues: CSGEGQGWDTQYF. In DNA form, the CDR3 reads TGCAGCGGGGAAGGACAGGGGTGGGATACGCAGTATTTT.

The chain is built from TRBV5-4 and TRBJ2-1; 10 positions agree with TRBD2. V shed 0 bases, J shed 1 base, and the junction held 4 bases outside the gene matches. Germline-derived CDR1 and CDR2 are SGHNT and YYREEE (reference sequence). The CDR3 has 17 residues. The CDR3 DNA sequence: TGTGCCAGCAGCTTGGCGTGGACTAGCGGTTCCTACAATGAGCAGTTCTTC. It is translated as CASSLAWTSGSYNEQFF.

Notes on this clonotype: This sequence may be a read error, since a much larger clone differs from it by one base. V usage is TRBV18 and J usage is TRBJ2-5; D is unresolved. The CDR3 loop spans 11 amino acids. Germline loops: CDR1 KGHSH, CDR2 LQKENI. Trimming took 6 bases from V and 5 from J, leaving 7 bases between them. As DNA, the CDR3 is TGTGCCAGCTCTGTCCGGGAGACCCAGTACTTC. Amino acids: CASSVRETQYF. The entire variable domain, with the rest obtained from reference TRBV18 and TRBJ2-5, is as follows: NAGVMQNPRHLVRRRGQEARLRCSPMKGHSHVYWYRQLPEEGLKFMVYLQKENIIDESGMPKERFSAEFPKEGPSILRIQQVVRGDSAAYFCASSVRETQYFGPGTRLLVL.

Judged by abundance, this clonotype is medium-sized (0.01 to 0.1%). V and J are TRBV5-6 and TRBJ2-2; D is unresolved. CDR3 length equals 13 residues. Looked up from germline, CDR1 is SGHDT and CDR2 is YYEEEE. Trimming removed 4 bases at V and 1 base at J, with 5 bases between. CDR3 sequence reads: CASSRQNTGELFF. Here the CDR3 DNA reads TGTGCCAGCAGCCGACAGAACACCGGGGAGCTGTTTTTT.

The CDR3 protein is CASSLGGLGKGQYF. The CDR3 nucleotides read TGTGCCAGCAGCTTAGGGGGACTAGGAAAGGGGCAGTACTTC. V and J are TRBV11-2 and TRBJ2-7; 8 positions agree with TRBD2. Germline loops: CDR1 SGHAT, CDR2 FQNNGV. Trimming cost V 1 base and J 9 bases; bases outside gene matches: 8. This CDR3 comprises 14 residues.

The J gene is TRBJ2-5, the V gene TRBV28, with TRBD1 identical over 9 bases. V lost 7 bases, J lost 6 bases, and 15 bases stayed unmatched. The CDR3 contains 16 residues. Germline CDR1 MDHEN, CDR2 SYDVKM. CDR3 amino acids: CASTPGQGVVGKTQYF. The DNA for the CDR3 is TGTGCCAGCACCCCGGGACAGGGCGTCGTCGGGAAGACCCAGTACTTC.

Within the sample, this clonotype is medium-sized. V usage is TRBV5-5 and J usage is TRBJ2-3; 10 nucleotides line up with TRBD2. CDR3 length: 19 amino acids. V trimming: 2 bases; J trimming: 6 bases; junction bases outside the gene matches: 18. Germline values: CDR1 SGHKS, CDR2 YYEKEE (reference sequence). The CDR3 protein is CASSLGLAGARPSGDTQYF. The DNA of the CDR3 is TGTGCCAGCAGCTTAGGGCTAGCGGGAGCCCGACCGTCGGGCGATACGCAGTATTTT. Filled out from reference TRBV5-5 and TRBJ2-3, the complete variable domain reads DAGVTQSPTHLIKTRGQQVTLRCSPISGHKSVSWYQQVLGQGPQFIFQYYEKEERGRGNFPDRFSARQFPNYSSELNVNALLLGDSALYLCASSLGLAGARPSGDTQYFGPGTRLTVL.

By share, this clonotype ranks as medium-sized. The V call is TRBV27, the J call TRBJ2-1, with TRBD2 identical over 7 bases. V was pared by 4 bases and J by 4 bases, with 10 bases of the junction left unmatched. Germline V CDR1 and CDR2: MNHEY, SMNVEV (reference sequence). The CDR3 has 16 residues. The CDR3 sequence is CASSSGLGIIYNEQFF. Here the CDR3 DNA reads TGTGCCAGCAGTTCCGGACTAGGGATTATTTACAATGAGCAGTTCTTC.

This clonotype appeared once. The chain links TRBV20-1 to TRBJ2-2; D gene ambiguous. V was shortened by 7 bases and J by 3 bases, with 12 bases between the two germline ends. The germline CDR1 and CDR2 sequences are DFQATT and SNEGSKA (reference sequence). CDR3 length: 13 residues. For the CDR3, the DNA is TGCAGTGTAACCGGAGTGGACACCGGGGAGCTGTTTTTT. Translating gives CSVTGVDTGELFF.